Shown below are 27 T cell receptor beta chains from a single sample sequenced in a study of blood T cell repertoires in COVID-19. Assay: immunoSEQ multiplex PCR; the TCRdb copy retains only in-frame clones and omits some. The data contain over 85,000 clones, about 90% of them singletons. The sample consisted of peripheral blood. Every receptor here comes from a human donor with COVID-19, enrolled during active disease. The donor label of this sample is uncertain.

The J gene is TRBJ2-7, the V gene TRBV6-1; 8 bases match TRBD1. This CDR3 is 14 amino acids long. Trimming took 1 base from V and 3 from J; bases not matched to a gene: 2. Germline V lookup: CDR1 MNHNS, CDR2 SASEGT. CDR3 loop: CASSEGDRIYEQYF. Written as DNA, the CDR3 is TGTGCCAGCAGTGAAGGGGACAGGATCTACGAGCAGTACTTC.

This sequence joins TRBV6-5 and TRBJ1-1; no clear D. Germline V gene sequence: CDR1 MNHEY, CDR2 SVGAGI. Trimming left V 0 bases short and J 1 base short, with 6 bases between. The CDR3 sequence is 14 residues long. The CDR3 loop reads CASSYSSENTEAFF. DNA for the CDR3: TGTGCCAGCAGTTACTCGTCAGAGAACACTGAAGCTTTCTTT.

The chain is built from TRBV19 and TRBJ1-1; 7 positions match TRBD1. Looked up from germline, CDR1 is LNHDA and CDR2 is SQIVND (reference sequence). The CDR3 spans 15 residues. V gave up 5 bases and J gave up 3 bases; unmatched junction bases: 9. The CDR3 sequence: CASSPRQGRDTEAFF. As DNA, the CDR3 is TGTGCCAGTAGTCCGAGACAGGGCCGGGACACTGAAGCTTTCTTT.

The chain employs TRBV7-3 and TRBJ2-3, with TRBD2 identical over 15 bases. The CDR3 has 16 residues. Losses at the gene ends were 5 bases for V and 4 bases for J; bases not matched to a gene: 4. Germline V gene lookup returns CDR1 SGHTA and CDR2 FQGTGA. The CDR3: CASSPRTSGGADTQYF. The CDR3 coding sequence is TGTGCCAGCAGCCCCCGGACTAGCGGGGGGGCAGATACGCAGTATTTT.

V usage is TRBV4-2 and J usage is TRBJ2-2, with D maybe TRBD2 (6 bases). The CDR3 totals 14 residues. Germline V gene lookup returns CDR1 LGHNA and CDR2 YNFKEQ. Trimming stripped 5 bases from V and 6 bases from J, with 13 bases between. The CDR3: CASSADQRAGELFF. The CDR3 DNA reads TGTGCCAGCAGCGCAGACCAGCGGGCCGGGGAGCTGTTTTTT.

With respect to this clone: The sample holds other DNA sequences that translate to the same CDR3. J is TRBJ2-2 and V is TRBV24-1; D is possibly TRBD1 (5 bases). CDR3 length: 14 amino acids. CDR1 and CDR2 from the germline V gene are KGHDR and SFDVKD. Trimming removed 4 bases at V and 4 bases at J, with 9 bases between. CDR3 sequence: CATSESTVTGELFF. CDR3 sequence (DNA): TGTGCCACCAGTGAGTCGACAGTCACCGGGGAGCTGTTTTTT.

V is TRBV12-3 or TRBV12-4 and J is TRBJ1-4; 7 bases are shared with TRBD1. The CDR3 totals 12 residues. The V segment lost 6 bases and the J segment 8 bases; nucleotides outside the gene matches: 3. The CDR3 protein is CASRGDSEKLFF. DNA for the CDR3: TGTGCCAGCAGAGGGGACAGCGAAAAACTGTTTTTT.

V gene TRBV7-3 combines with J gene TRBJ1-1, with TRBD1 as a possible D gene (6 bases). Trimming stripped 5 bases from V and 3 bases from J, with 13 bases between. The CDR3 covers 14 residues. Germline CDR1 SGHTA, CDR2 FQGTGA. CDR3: CASSPSGGHTEAFF. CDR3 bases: TGTGCCAGCAGCCCTTCGGGGGGGCACACTGAAGCTTTCTTT. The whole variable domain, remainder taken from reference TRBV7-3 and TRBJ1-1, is GAGVSQTPSNKVTEKGKYVELRCDPISGHTALYWYRQSLGQGPEFLIYFQGTGAADDSGLPNDRFFAVRPEGSVSTLKIQRTERGDSAVYLCASSPSGGHTEAFFGQGTRLTVV.

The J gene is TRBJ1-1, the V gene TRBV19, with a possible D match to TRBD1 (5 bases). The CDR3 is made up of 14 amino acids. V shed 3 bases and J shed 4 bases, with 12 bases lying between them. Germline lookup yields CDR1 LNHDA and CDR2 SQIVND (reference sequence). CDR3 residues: CASSMGDSLTEAFF. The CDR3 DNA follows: TGTGCCAGTAGTATGGGGGACTCCCTCACTGAAGCTTTCTTT.

The CDR3 loop is CATASGSSYEQYF. CDR3 nucleotides: TGTGCCACCGCTAGTGGGAGTTCCTACGAGCAGTACTTC. V usage is TRBV24-1 and J usage is TRBJ2-7; D possibly corresponds to TRBD2 (5 bases). CDR1 is KGHDR and CDR2 is SFDVKD in the germline V gene. V shed 9 bases and J shed 1 base, with 12 bases lying between them. This CDR3 comprises 13 residues.

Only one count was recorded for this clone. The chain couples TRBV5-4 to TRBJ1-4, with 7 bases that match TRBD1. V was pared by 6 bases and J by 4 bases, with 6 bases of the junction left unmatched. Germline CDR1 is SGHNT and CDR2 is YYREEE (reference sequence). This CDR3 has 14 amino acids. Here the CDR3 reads CASTSGQVNEKLFF. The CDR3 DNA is TGTGCCAGCACCTCCGGACAGGTTAATGAAAAACTGTTTTTT.

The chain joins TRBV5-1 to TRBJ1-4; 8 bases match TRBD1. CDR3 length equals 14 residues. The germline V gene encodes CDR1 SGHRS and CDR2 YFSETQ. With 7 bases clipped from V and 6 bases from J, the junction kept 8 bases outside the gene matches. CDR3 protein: CASASRGQDEKLFF. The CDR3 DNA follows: TGCGCCAGCGCTTCCAGGGGGCAGGATGAAAAACTGTTTTTT.

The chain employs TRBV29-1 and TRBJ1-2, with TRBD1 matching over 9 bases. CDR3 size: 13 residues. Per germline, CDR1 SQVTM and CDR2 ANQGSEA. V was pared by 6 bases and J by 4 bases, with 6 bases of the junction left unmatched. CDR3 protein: CSVDDRGSYGYTF. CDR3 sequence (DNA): TGCAGCGTCGACGACAGGGGGTCCTATGGCTACACCTTC.

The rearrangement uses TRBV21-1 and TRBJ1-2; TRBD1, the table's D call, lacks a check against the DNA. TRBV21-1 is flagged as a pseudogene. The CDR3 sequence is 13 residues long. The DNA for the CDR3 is TGTGCCAGCACCGAGGACAGGCTAGAAGGCTACACCTTC. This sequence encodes CASTEDRLEGYTF.

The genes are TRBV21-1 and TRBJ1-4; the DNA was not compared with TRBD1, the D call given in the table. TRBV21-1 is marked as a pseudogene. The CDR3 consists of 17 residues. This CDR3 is CASSKGETGGVNEKLFF. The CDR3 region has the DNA TGTGCCAGCAGCAAAGGGGAAACAGGGGGGGTGAATGAAAAACTGTTTTTT.

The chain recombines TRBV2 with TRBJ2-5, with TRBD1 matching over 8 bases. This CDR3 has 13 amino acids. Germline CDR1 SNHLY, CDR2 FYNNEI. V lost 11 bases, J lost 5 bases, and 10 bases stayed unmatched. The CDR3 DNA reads TGTGCCGCCGGCCAGGGGGCAGGGGAGACCCAGTACTTC. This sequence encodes CAAGQGAGETQYF.

CDR3 protein: CASSLTAPTNEKLFF. In DNA, the CDR3 is TGTGCCAGCAGTCTGACAGCTCCAACTAATGAAAAACTGTTTTTT. The chain links TRBV25-1 to TRBJ1-4; tentatively, D is TRBD1 (5 bases). The CDR3 length is 15 residues. Trimming cost V 5 bases and J 0 bases, with 10 bases left between them. Per the germline V gene, CDR1 is MGHDK and CDR2 is SYGVNS.

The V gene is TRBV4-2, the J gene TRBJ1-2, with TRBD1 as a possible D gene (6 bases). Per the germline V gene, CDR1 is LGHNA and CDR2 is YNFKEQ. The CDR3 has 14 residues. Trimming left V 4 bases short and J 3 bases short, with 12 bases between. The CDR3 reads CASSPEQGYYGYTF. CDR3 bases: TGTGCCAGCAGCCCAGAACAGGGATACTATGGCTACACCTTC.

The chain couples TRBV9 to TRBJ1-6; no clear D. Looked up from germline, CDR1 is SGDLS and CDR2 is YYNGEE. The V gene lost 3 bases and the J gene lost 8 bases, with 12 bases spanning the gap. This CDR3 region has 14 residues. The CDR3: CASSATREDSPLHF. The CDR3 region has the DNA TGTGCCAGCAGCGCAACGCGGGAGGATTCACCCCTCCACTTT. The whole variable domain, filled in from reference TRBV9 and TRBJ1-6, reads DSGVTQTPKHLITATGQRVTLRCSPRSGDLSVYWYQQSLDQGLQFLIQYYNGEERAKGNILERFSAQQFPDLHSELNLSSLELGDSALYFCASSATREDSPLHFGNGTRLTVT.

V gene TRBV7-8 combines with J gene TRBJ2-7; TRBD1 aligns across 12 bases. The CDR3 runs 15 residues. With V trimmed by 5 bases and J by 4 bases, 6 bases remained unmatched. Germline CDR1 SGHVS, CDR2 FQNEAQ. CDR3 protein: CASSPRDRGPYEQYF. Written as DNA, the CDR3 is TGTGCCAGCAGCCCTCGGGACAGGGGGCCATACGAGCAGTACTTC.

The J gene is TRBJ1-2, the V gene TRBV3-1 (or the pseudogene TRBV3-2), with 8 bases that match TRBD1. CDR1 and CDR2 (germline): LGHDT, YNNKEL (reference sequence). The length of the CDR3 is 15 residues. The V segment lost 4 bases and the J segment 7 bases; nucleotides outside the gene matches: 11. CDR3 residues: CASSPFSRGHGGYTF. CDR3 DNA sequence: TGTGCCAGCAGCCCCTTTAGCAGGGGGCATGGTGGCTACACCTTC.

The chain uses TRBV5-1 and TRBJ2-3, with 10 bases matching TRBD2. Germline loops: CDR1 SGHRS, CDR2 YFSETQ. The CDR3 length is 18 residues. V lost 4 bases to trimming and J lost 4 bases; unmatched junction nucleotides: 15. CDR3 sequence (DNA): TGCGCCAGCAGCCCGTGGAGAACGAGCGGGGGGGACTCAGATACGCAGTATTTT. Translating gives CASSPWRTSGGDSDTQYF.

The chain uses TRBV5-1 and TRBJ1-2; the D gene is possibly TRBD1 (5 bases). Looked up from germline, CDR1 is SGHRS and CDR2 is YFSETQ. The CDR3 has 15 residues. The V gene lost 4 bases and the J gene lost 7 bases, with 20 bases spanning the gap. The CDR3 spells CASSPREASPGGYTF. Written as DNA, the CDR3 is TGCGCCAGCAGCCCCAGGGAGGCGAGTCCGGGTGGCTACACCTTC.

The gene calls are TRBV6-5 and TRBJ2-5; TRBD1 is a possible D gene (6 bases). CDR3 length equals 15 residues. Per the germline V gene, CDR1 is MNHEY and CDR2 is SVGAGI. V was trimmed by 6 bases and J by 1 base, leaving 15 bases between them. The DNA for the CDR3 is TGTGCCAGCAGCCCCTCTTGGGGGCCCCAAGAGACCCAGTACTTC. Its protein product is CASSPSWGPQETQYF.

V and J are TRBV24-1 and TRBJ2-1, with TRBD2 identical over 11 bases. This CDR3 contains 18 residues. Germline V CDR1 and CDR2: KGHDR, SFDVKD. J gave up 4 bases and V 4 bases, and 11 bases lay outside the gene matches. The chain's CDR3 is CATSETQPGTSGYNEQFF. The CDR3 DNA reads TGTGCCACCAGTGAAACACAACCCGGGACTAGCGGTTACAATGAGCAGTTCTTC.

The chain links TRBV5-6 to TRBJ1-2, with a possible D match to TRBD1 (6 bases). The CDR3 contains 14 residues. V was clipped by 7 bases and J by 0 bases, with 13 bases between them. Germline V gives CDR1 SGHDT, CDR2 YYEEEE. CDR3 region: CASQEDRTNYGYTF. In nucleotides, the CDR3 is TGTGCCAGCCAAGAGGACAGAACTAACTATGGCTACACCTTC. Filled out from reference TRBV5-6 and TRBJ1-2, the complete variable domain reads DAGVTQSPTHLIKTRGQQVTLRCSPKSGHDTVSWYQQALGQGPQFIFQYYEEEERQRGNFPDRFSGHQFPNYSSELNVNALLLGDSALYLCASQEDRTNYGYTFGSGTRLTVV.

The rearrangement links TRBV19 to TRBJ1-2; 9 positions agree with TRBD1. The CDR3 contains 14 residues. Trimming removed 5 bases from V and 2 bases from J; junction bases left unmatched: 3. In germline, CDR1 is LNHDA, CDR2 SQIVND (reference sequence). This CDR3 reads CASSPGQGNYGYTF. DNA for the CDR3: TGTGCCAGTAGTCCGGGACAGGGCAACTATGGCTACACCTTC.